This T cell receptor (beta chain) was sequenced in a study of T-cell memory formation after mild COVID-19. Background on the study: TCR clusters were mostly donor specific.

Via MiXCR, TCRdb re-called the 5' RACE reads, giving one row per CDR3 protein. Of tens of thousands of distinct CDR3 sequences listed, roughly 10% are singletons. Whole-study results and caveats: Memory cells collected pre-infection included some clones that later responded, suggesting cross-reactive memory joined.

The table lists this clonotype with many counts. Its antigen is still unknown. The sample comprised PBMCs or a T cell subset sorted from them (not recorded which). This receptor was taken from a man younger than 35 who had mild COVID-19 (a few samples of this study predate the infection). Cell type and time point are not known.

The CDR3 here is CASSLEVTLPPTPLHF. CDR3 DNA: TGTGCCAGCAGCTTAGAGGTGACCCTACCCCCCACACCCCTCCACTTT. The chain links TRBV7-2 to TRBJ1-6; D gene uncertain. This CDR3 has 16 amino acids. V lost 1 base to trimming and J lost 11 bases, with 18 bases between them. CDR1 and CDR2 from the germline V gene are SGHTA and FQGNSA.